The 27 T cell receptor beta chains below all came from one sample that was sequenced in a study of T cells after yellow fever vaccination. TCRdb called the 5' RACE reads again in MiXCR, with one record for every CDR3 protein. The data show 340,000 or so distinct CDR3 sequences, roughly an eighth seen once. Sequencing used CD4+ T cells sorted from PBMCs, obtained 15 days after the yellow fever booster vaccination. These receptors were taken from a young man who received the YFV17D yellow fever vaccine.

This clonotype was picked up a small number of times. CDR3 sequence: CASGDSDSPFF. The CDR3 region has the DNA TGTGCCAGCGGGGATTCCGACAGTCCGTTCTTC. The chain has TRBV12-3 or TRBV12-4 and TRBJ2-1, with D perhaps matching TRBD1 (5 bases). The germline V and J ends were trimmed by 8 bases and 15 bases, with 17 bases remaining between them. The CDR3 contains 11 residues.

The V and J genes are TRBV6-2 or TRBV6-3 and TRBJ2-5; D is uncertain. V was clipped by 1 base and J by 5 bases, with 14 bases between them. CDR3 length: 15 amino acids. Looked up from germline, CDR1 is MNHEY and CDR2 is SVGEGT. This CDR3 is CASSYFGSLGETQYF. Here the CDR3 DNA reads TGTGCCAGCAGTTACTTCGGATCTTTGGGGGAGACCCAGTACTTC.

This clonotype was seen more than once but under ten times. The chain couples TRBV7-2 to TRBJ2-3; maybe TRBD2 (6 bases). The CDR3 runs 12 residues. The germline V and J ends were trimmed by 8 bases and 6 bases, with 12 bases remaining between them. Germline loops: CDR1 SGHTA, CDR2 FQGNSA. CDR3 sequence (DNA): TGTGCCAGCGGTCTGGGACTGGATACGCAGTATTTT. Encoded protein: CASGLGLDTQYF.

This clonotype showed up just a few times. This chain links TRBV7-2 with TRBJ2-6, with TRBD2 as a possible D gene (6 bases). The CDR3 runs to 16 residues. Trimming took 5 bases from V and 0 from J, leaving 11 bases between them. The V gene's germline CDR1 is SGHTA and CDR2 FQGNSA. CDR3 in amino acids: CASSPRDFSGANVLTF. The CDR3 DNA reads TGTGCCAGCAGCCCCCGGGACTTCTCTGGGGCCAACGTCCTGACTTTC.

This clonotype was counted only a few times. The chain employs TRBV20-1 and TRBJ2-4; D may be TRBD2 (5 bases). This CDR3 is 12 amino acids long. Trimming pared 7 bases from V and 4 bases from J, leaving 11 bases between. The germline V gene encodes CDR1 DFQATT and CDR2 SNEGSKA (reference sequence). CDR3 DNA: TGCAGTGGAGGGCCGGTGAAAAACATTCAGTACTTC. Encoded protein: CSGGPVKNIQYF.

The table lists this clonotype with a few counts. The chain uses TRBV7-9 and TRBJ2-2; tentative D call: TRBD1 (6 bases). Germline CDR1 is SEHNR and CDR2 is FQNEAQ (reference sequence). This CDR3 region has 14 residues. V lost 3 bases and J 3 bases, leaving 8 bases between the germline ends. In DNA form, the CDR3 reads TGTGCCAGCAGCTTTTACAGGGACACCGGGGAGCTGTTTTTT. Translating gives CASSFYRDTGELFF.

This clonotype showed up just a few times. This sequence joins TRBV29-1 and TRBJ2-5, with 10 bases lining up with TRBD2. With V trimmed by 6 bases and J by 5 bases, 6 bases remained unmatched. Germline V gene lookup returns CDR1 SQVTM and CDR2 ANQGSEA. The CDR3 has 13 amino acids. The chain's CDR3 is CSVGAGGPETQYF. CDR3 sequence (DNA): TGCAGCGTGGGAGCGGGGGGGCCCGAGACCCAGTACTTC. Supplemented by reference TRBV29-1 and TRBJ2-5, the full variable domain reads SAVISQKPSRDICQRGTSLTIQCQVDSQVTMMFWYRQQPGQSLTLIATANQGSEATYESGFVIDKFPISRPNLTFSTLTVSNMSPEDSSIYLCSVGAGGPETQYFGPGTRLLVL.

The CDR3 loop is CASSTALTDGKGYTF. CDR3 in DNA: TGTGCCAGCAGCACCGCCCTGACAGATGGGAAGGGCTACACCTTC. The chain couples TRBV7-2 to TRBJ1-2; perhaps TRBD1 as D (5 bases). The germline CDR1 and CDR2 sequences are SGHTA and FQGNSA. The V and J ends lost 5 bases and 8 bases respectively, with 21 bases between them. The CDR3 has 15 amino acids.

This clonotype appeared many times. The chain has TRBV18 and TRBJ2-7; the D is unclear. Deletions cut 2 bases from V and 5 bases from J, with 16 bases between. This CDR3 is built from 15 residues. The germline gives CDR1 KGHSH, CDR2 LQKENI. The CDR3 reads CASSPGYVGSHEQYV. DNA of the CDR3: TGTGCCAGCTCACCAGGCTATGTTGGGTCCCACGAGCAGTACGTC.

The table lists this clonotype with a few counts. This chain uses TRBV20-1 with TRBJ2-7; the D gene is possibly TRBD1 (5 bases). Trimming took off 6 bases at V and 6 bases at J, with 9 bases between the two ends. The CDR3 length is 10 residues. Germline CDR1 is DFQATT and CDR2 is SNEGSKA (reference sequence). DNA of the CDR3: TGCAGTGCCCCTGGGGCCGAGCAGTACGTC. This gives the protein CSAPGAEQYV.

A few counts support this clonotype. The chain combines TRBV9 with TRBJ1-4; D unclear. CDR1 and CDR2 from the germline V gene are SGDLS and YYNGEE. The CDR3 runs 12 residues. The germline V and J ends were trimmed by 7 bases and 5 bases, with 9 bases remaining between them. DNA of the CDR3: TGTGCCAGCCCCGTGGTGAATGAAAAACTGTTTTTT. This gives the protein CASPVVNEKLFF. The full variable domain, with the rest looked up from reference TRBV9 and TRBJ1-4, is DSGVTQTPKHLITATGQRVTLRCSPRSGDLSVYWYQQSLDQGLQFLIQYYNGEERAKGNILERFSAQQFPDLHSELNLSSLELGDSALYFCASPVVNEKLFFGSGTQLSVL.

The chain links TRBV10-3 to TRBJ2-3; maybe TRBD1 (6 bases). CDR1 is ENHRY and CDR2 is SYGVKD in the germline V gene. The CDR3 covers 16 residues. V was trimmed by 2 bases and J by 0 bases, leaving 12 bases between them. As DNA, the CDR3 is TGTGCCATCAGTGAGCCGGACAGCCTAAGCACAGATACGCAGTATTTT. As protein: CAISEPDSLSTDTQYF.

This clonotype was seen only a few times. An end of the junction does not agree with germline; a read error may underlie this. In DNA, the CDR3 is TGTGCCAGCAGCCCCGGAGACCGTCCCACTAGTGAAAAACTGTTTTTT. Protein sequence: CASSPGDRPTSEKLFF. V gene TRBV5-6 combines with J gene TRBJ1-4; D call uncertain. The length of the CDR3 is 16 residues. The germline V gene has CDR1 SGHDT and CDR2 YYEEEE.

This clonotype appeared many times. This chain links TRBV6-5 with TRBJ2-3, with 10 bases fitting TRBD1. The junction had 3 bases not matched to a gene; V was cut back by 6 bases and J by 3 bases. Germline V gene lookup returns CDR1 MNHEY and CDR2 SVGAGI. CDR3 size: 14 residues. The CDR3 DNA sequence: TGTGCCAGCAGACGGGACAGGGGTACAGATACGCAGTATTTT. Protein sequence: CASRRDRGTDTQYF.

The chain's CDR3 is CASTFHQGDTQYF. DNA for the CDR3: TGTGCCAGCACCTTTCACCAGGGGGATACGCAGTATTTT. The chain is built from TRBV7-2 and TRBJ2-3; possibly TRBD1 for D (6 bases). V dropped 7 bases and J dropped 6 bases, with 14 bases sitting between them. Germline V gene data show CDR1 as SGHTA and CDR2 as FQGNSA. The CDR3 length is 13 residues.

The chain links TRBV7-8 to TRBJ2-7; TRBD1 matches at 9 bases. The V segment lost 5 bases and the J segment 3 bases; nucleotides outside the gene matches: 8. Germline loops: CDR1 SGHVS, CDR2 FQNEAQ. The CDR3 is 15 amino acids. CDR3 amino acids: CASSRTRDRVYEQYV. CDR3 nucleotides: TGTGCCAGCAGCAGGACCCGGGACAGGGTCTACGAGCAGTACGTC.

This clonotype was counted a single time. The rearrangement links TRBV20-1 to TRBJ1-2, with D possibly matching TRBD1 (5 bases). There are 10 residues in the CDR3. V lost 6 bases, J lost 5 bases, and 7 bases lay in between. The germline gives CDR1 DFQATT, CDR2 SNEGSKA (reference sequence). This chain's CDR3 is CSAGRYGYTF. CDR3 DNA sequence: TGCAGTGCGGGACGTTATGGCTACACCTTC.

The genes are TRBV5-1 and TRBJ2-3; D gene unclear. Deletions cut 0 bases from V and 5 bases from J, with 7 bases between. CDR3 length equals 13 residues. Germline V lookup: CDR1 SGHRS, CDR2 YFSETQ. This CDR3 reads CASSLEVRDTQYF. In DNA, the CDR3 is TGCGCCAGCAGCTTGGAAGTGCGAGATACGCAGTATTTT.

The gene calls are TRBV6-5 and TRBJ1-2; 9 bases match TRBD1. The CDR3 loop spans 15 amino acids. The ends lost 2 bases at V and 7 bases at J; junction bases unmatched: 8. The germline gives CDR1 MNHEY, CDR2 SVGAGI. In DNA form, the CDR3 reads TGTGCCAGCAGTTACCGCCCGGGACAGGGTGGTGGCTACACCTTC. It codes for CASSYRPGQGGGYTF.

This clonotype occurred a few times. CDR3 sequence reads: CASSFPGRGYGYTF. The CDR3 DNA sequence: TGTGCCAGCAGCTTCCCGGGACGGGGCTATGGCTACACCTTC. This chain connects TRBV5-6 to TRBJ1-2; a possible D gene is TRBD1 (5 bases). V dropped 2 bases and J dropped 4 bases, with 12 bases sitting between them. CDR3 length equals 14 residues. The germline CDR1 and CDR2 sequences are SGHDT and YYEEEE.

This clonotype was seen more than once but under ten times. The chain has TRBV7-2 and TRBJ1-3; weak D call: TRBD1 (5 bases). Per germline, CDR1 SGHTA and CDR2 FQGNSA. CDR3 length: 16 residues. Trimming pared 1 base from V and 4 bases from J, leaving 14 bases between. This chain's CDR3 is CASSLGLGAGGNTIYF. In DNA, the CDR3 is TGTGCCAGCAGCTTAGGCTTAGGGGCTGGCGGAAACACCATATATTTT.

This clonotype came up many times. CDR3 loop: CASSQEGGGYTF. CDR3 nucleotides: TGTGCCAGCAGCCAAGAAGGGGGCGGCTACACCTTC. This sequence joins TRBV4-2 and TRBJ1-2; TRBD1 aligns across 7 bases. CDR3 length equals 12 residues. The V segment lost 0 bases and the J segment 8 bases; nucleotides outside the gene matches: 0. CDR1 and CDR2 (germline): LGHNA, YNFKEQ.

This chain connects TRBV6-5 to TRBJ1-4; D gene ambiguous. This CDR3 is 12 amino acids long. The germline gives CDR1 MNHEY, CDR2 SVGAGI. The ends were cut back, 4 bases at V and 8 bases at J, with 8 bases in the middle. This chain's CDR3 is CASSSAGEKLFF. CDR3 nucleotide sequence: TGTGCCAGCAGTTCAGCCGGGGAAAAACTGTTTTTT.

This clonotype was recorded a few times. The chain couples TRBV7-9 to TRBJ1-5, with D tentatively TRBD1 (6 bases). The V end was cut by 5 bases, the J end by 7 bases, with 15 bases between. Germline CDR1 and CDR2: SEHNR and FQNEAQ (reference sequence). CDR3 length equals 14 residues. DNA for the CDR3: TGTGCCAGCAGCCTAACAGGGAGGGGACAGCCCCAGCATTTT. This gives the protein CASSLTGRGQPQHF.

The J gene is TRBJ1-1, the V gene TRBV12-3 or TRBV12-4; TRBD1 is a possible D gene (6 bases). Trimming cost V 5 bases and J 8 bases, with 9 bases left between them. The CDR3 has 11 amino acids. The CDR3 DNA reads TGTGCCAGCAGTGATGGACAGGAAGCTTTCTTT. Residues: CASSDGQEAFF.

The chain has TRBV4-2 and TRBJ2-1; D possibly corresponds to TRBD2 (5 bases). V dropped 0 bases and J dropped 16 bases, with 13 bases sitting between them. Germline values: CDR1 LGHNA, CDR2 YNFKEQ. The CDR3 totals 12 residues. This CDR3 reads CASSQERDYLFF. The CDR3 coding sequence is TGTGCCAGCAGCCAAGAGCGAGACTACTTATTCTTC.

A few counts support this clonotype. V is TRBV20-1 and J is TRBJ2-3, with D possibly matching TRBD1 (6 bases). Trimming took 0 bases from V and 0 from J, leaving 10 bases between them. The CDR3 spans 15 residues. From germline, CDR1 is DFQATT and CDR2 SNEGSKA (reference sequence). The CDR3 is CSARDPRGSTDTQYF. As DNA, the CDR3 is TGCAGTGCTAGAGATCCCAGGGGCAGCACAGATACGCAGTATTTT.